Sequencing of this TCR beta chain was carried out in a study of tumor and adjacent non-tumor tissue in lung cancer. Three rounds of nested PCR, following a modified ARM-PCR protocol, produced the TCRbeta library. TCRdb ran MiXCR on the multiplex PCR reads and lists one entry per CDR3 protein. There are about 86,000 distinct CDR3 sequences in the sample; more than 75% occur only once, and 20% to 25% lies in the top ten. This clonotype showed up many times. Germline assignment: CDR1 SEHNR and CDR2 FQNEAQ (reference sequence). The length of the CDR3 is 15 residues. Trimming cost V 0 bases and J 7 bases, with 15 bases left between them. RNA was extracted from bulk tissue without any cell sorting. The normal lung tissue was taken more than 3 cm from the tumor edge.

This clonotype originated in a woman aged 45-65 years with non-small cell lung cancer. The chain joins TRBV7-9 to TRBJ1-2, with a tentative D call TRBD1 (6 bases). Sequenced input: distant non-tumor lung tissue. The CDR3 reads CASSLAQGGPSGYTF. The CDR3 DNA is TGTGCCAGCAGCTTAGCGCAAGGGGGGCCGAGTGGCTACACCTTC.